A single TCR beta chain is shown here with its context. TCRdb analysed the RT-PCR reads with MiXCR anew, one entry per CDR3 protein. The table shows 150,000 to 200,000 distinct CDR3 sequences, with about 24% occurring only once. The record originates from a study of patients and donors after allogeneic stem cell transplantation. The CDR3 spans 15 residues. The germline CDR1 and CDR2 sequences are SGHRS and YFSETQ. V gave up 3 bases and J gave up 0 bases, with 9 bases separating them. The source is a human donor who was either an allogeneic HSCT recipient or a stem cell or donor lymphocyte infusion donor (not recorded which). It is not recorded whose cells these are; they may come from a transplant donor. The specimen was blood, either unsorted or a sorted T cell fraction (not recorded which). The V call is TRBV5-1, the J call TRBJ2-2; D gene ambiguous. CDR3 residues: CASSSLKTNTGELFF. The DNA for the CDR3 is TGCGCCAGCAGCTCCTTAAAGACGAACACCGGGGAGCTGTTTTTT.